This TCR beta chain was retrieved from a study of CD8 T cells in ankylosing spondylitis. The study, taken as a whole, reports: Clones tied to disease were said to be significantly enriched in matched ankylosing spondylitis synovial fluid.

Trimming shortened V by 0 bases and J by 0 bases, and 9 bases separated the two germline ends. Germline V gives CDR1 ENHRY, CDR2 SYGVKD. This CDR3 region has 16 residues. In this sample, this clonotype turned up many times. Antigen unknown. The authors made TCR beta libraries by quantitative 5'-RACE with molecular barcodes. Via MiXCR, TCRdb re-called the 5' RACE reads, giving one row per CDR3 protein. The sample gives about 130,000 distinct CDR3 sequences, over 7% of which show up once; roughly 3.3% is in the top ten. This clonotype originated in a male donor with ankylosing spondylitis or in good health (not recorded which). Sequencing input: blood, either unsorted or a sorted T cell fraction (not recorded which). The chain is built from TRBV10-3 and TRBJ1-5; the D is unclear. The CDR3 coding sequence is TGTGCCATCAGTGAGTCGGTGGAGTTTAGCAATCAGCCCCAGCATTTT. It specifies CAISESVEFSNQPQHF.